This TCR beta chain was profiled in a study of STAT5B mutations in CD4+ large granular lymphocyte leukemia. Regarding the study as a whole: The CD4+ versus CD8+ T-LGLL clonality difference may reflect limited sample size.

This CDR3 has 13 amino acids. V lost 7 bases and J 0 bases, leaving 9 bases between the germline ends. The V gene's germline CDR1 is GTSNPN and CDR2 SVGIG (reference sequence). This was a survey-level run. Sequenced by immunoSEQ multiplex PCR; TCRdb stores in-frame clones only, minus some. This table holds approximately 30,000 clones, about four fifths found once. Comment on this clone: Its specificity is not known.

The chain couples TRBV30 to TRBJ1-4; tentatively, D is TRBD1 (5 bases). Sequenced sample: CD4+ T cells from blood buffy coats. The sequence was obtained from a human donor in good health. The CDR3 region is CALGPSTNEKLFF. For the CDR3, the DNA is TGTGCCTTGGGACCCTCAACTAATGAAAAACTGTTTTTT. The variable domain in full, with the rest retrieved from reference TRBV30 and TRBJ1-4, is SQTIHQWPATLVQPVGSPLSLECTVEGTSNPNLYWYRQAAGRGLQLLFYSVGIGQISSEVPQNLSASRPQDRQFILSSKKLLLSDSGFYLCALGPSTNEKLFFGSGTQLSVL.